The rows below give T cell receptor beta chains drawn from one sample of a study of T cell repertoires in cytomegalovirus infection. TCRdb re-derived calls from the reads in MiXCR, one entry per CDR3 protein. Altogether more than 400,000 distinct CDR3 sequences are present, approximately 26% being singletons, with the ten largest covering 13%. What was sequenced was PBMCs. These receptors originate from a human donor in good health (CMV status not recorded). Some clones in this sample may be carry-over from other donors' samples. CDR3s include the opening cysteine and the closing phenylalanine or tryptophan. The D gene is left open where the match is weak. Expanded clones are given a class, and other clones once, few, many or no size at all.

d_call clone_size j_call v_call cdr3_aa cdr3_nt
TRBD2 - TRBJ2-1 TRBV5-6 CATRTGLAVNEQFF TGTGCCACCCGTACGGGACTAGCGGTCAATGAGCAGTTCTTC
TRBD1 few TRBJ2-7 TRBV4-1 CASSPRGQVYEQYF TGCGCCAGCAGCCCACGGGGACAGGTCTACGAGCAGTACTTC
- few TRBJ2-3 TRBV12-3/TRBV12-4 CASTSQIGDTQYF TGTGCCAGCACCTCTCAGATCGGGGATACGCAGTATTTT
- - TRBJ2-1 TRBV3-1 CASSQDPFSYNEQFF TGTGCCAGCAGCCAAGATCCGTTCTCCTACAATGAGCAGTTCTTC
- - TRBJ2-2 TRBV12-3/TRBV12-4 CASSPQVAIFGELFF TGTGCCAGCAGTCCCCAGGTAGCGATCTTCGGGGAGCTGTTTTTT
- - TRBJ1-5 TRBV5-8 CASSRGVSSNQPQHF TGTGCCAGCAGCCGTGGGGTGAGTAGCAATCAGCCCCAGCATTTT
TRBD2 - TRBJ2-3 TRBV7-9 CASSSPGLAGAGTQYF TGTGCCAGCAGCTCCCCGGGACTAGCGGGAGCGGGTACGCAGTATTTT
TRBD2 - TRBJ2-1 TRBV20-1 CSAILAGVSNEQFF TGCAGTGCTATTCTAGCGGGAGTTTCCAATGAGCAGTTCTTC
- - TRBJ2-1 TRBV4-1 CASSQGGPRTRGGDEQFF TGCGCCAGCAGCCAAGGCGGGCCCCGGACTAGAGGGGGCGATGAGCAGTTCTTC
- - TRBJ2-1 TRBV27 CASSWNSINEQFF TGTGCCAGCAGTTGGAATAGCATAAATGAGCAGTTCTTC
- - TRBJ2-1 TRBV7-2 CASSPVGEPYNEQFF TGTGCCAGCAGCCCAGTGGGGGAACCCTACAATGAGCAGTTCTTC
- few TRBJ2-5 TRBV7-2 CASSQPLSGQETQYF TGTGCCAGCAGCCAGCCGCTTAGTGGGCAAGAGACCCAGTACTTC
- few TRBJ2-3 TRBV7-9 CASSPRRSSPGDTQYF TGTGCCAGCAGCCCGCGGCGCTCCTCCCCAGGGGATACGCAGTATTTT
TRBD1 few TRBJ1-4 TRBV7-2 CASSLGGGSTNEKLFF TGTGCCAGCAGCTTAGGAGGGGGCTCAACTAATGAAAAACTGTTTTTT
TRBD2 many TRBJ2-1 TRBV6-5 CASSYSVSGTSGRNEQFF TGTGCCAGCAGTTACTCCGTCTCTGGGACTAGCGGGAGAAATGAGCAGTTCTTC
- - TRBJ1-4 TRBV7-9 CASSLAHGAIKLFF TGTGCCAGCAGCTTAGCGCACGGGGCCATCAAACTGTTTTTT
TRBD1 - TRBJ2-7 TRBV27 CASSADRGRDEQYF TGTGCCAGCAGTGCGGACAGGGGGAGGGACGAGCAGTACTTC
TRBD1 many TRBJ2-2 TRBV6-1 CASSPDRGHTGELFF TGTGCCAGCAGCCCGGACAGGGGACACACCGGGGAGCTGTTTTTT
- many TRBJ2-7 TRBV7-6 CASSLAGLADYSYEQYF TGTGCCAGCAGCTTAGCGGGGCTCGCGGACTATTCCTACGAGCAGTACTTC
- few TRBJ1-1 TRBV7-9 CASSLENMNTEAFF TGTGCCAGCAGCTTAGAGAACATGAACACTGAAGCTTTCTTT
- few TRBJ2-2 TRBV3-1 CASSPWDRGTGELFF TGTGCCAGCAGTCCTTGGGACCGGGGCACCGGGGAGCTGTTTTTT
- - TRBJ1-5 TRBV28 CASSLDTGNSNQPQHF TGTGCCAGCAGTTTAGACACAGGGAATAGCAATCAGCCCCAGCATTTT
- - TRBJ1-5 TRBV12-3/TRBV12-4 CASTLGNQPQHF TGTGCCAGCACCCTGGGCAATCAGCCCCAGCATTTT
- - TRBJ2-2 TRBV4-3 CASSQDNINTGELFF TGCGCCAGCAGCCAAGACAACATAAACACCGGGGAGCTGTTTTTT